The rows below give T cell receptor beta chains drawn from one sample of a study of response to subunit inactivated influenza vaccine. TCRdb processed the RT-PCR reads anew with MiXCR; each CDR3 protein has one entry. Of about 530,000 distinct CDR3 sequences detected, under 15% appear once; the ten largest clones hold around 12%. Material: PBMCs from blood, obtained roughly 6 weeks after vaccination. All receptors come from a man aged 50 or older who received an inactivated influenza vaccine. Each CDR3 is given with its conserved first and last residue. D genes are given only for firm matches. Not all rows give a size; the values are once, few, many and, for expanded clones, a class.

j_call	v_call	d_call	clone_size	cdr3_aa	cdr3_nt
TRBJ2-1	TRBV6-2/TRBV6-3	NA	NA	CASSYSNLRQNNEQFF	TGTGCCAGCAGTTACTCGAATCTGCGACAGAACAATGAGCAGTTCTTC
TRBJ2-5	TRBV15	TRBD1	NA	CAASRDYHTDRVHGHLQETQYF	TGTGCCGCCAGCAGAGATTACCACACAGACAGGGTACACGGTCACCTTCAAGAGACCCAGTACTTC
TRBJ2-3	TRBV12-3/TRBV12-4	NA	NA	CASSLGGRTHTQYF	TGTGCCAGCAGTTTGGGGGGACGCACACATACGCAGTATTTT
TRBJ2-1	TRBV18	TRBD2	few	CASSTRGLAGGRSYNEQFF	TGTGCCAGCTCGACGCGTGGACTAGCGGGGGGACGCTCCTACAATGAGCAGTTCTTC
TRBJ1-4	TRBV5-1	NA	few	CASSLGHGQEKLFF	TGCGCCAGCAGCTTGGGGCATGGACAGGAAAAACTGTTTTTT
TRBJ2-1	TRBV12-3/TRBV12-4	TRBD2	many	CASTRLSPEGPGRRYEQFF	TGTGCCAGCACCCGGTTATCTCCGGAGGGCCCCGGGAGGAGGTATGAGCAGTTCTTC
TRBJ2-3	TRBV5-1	NA	many	CASSSDLDTQYF	TGCGCCAGCAGCTCGGATCTGGATACGCAGTATTTT
TRBJ2-2	TRBV5-8	NA	NA	CASRRGPGELFF	TGTGCCAGCAGAAGGGGTCCCGGGGAGCTGTTTTTT
TRBJ2-1	TRBV7-9	TRBD1	NA	CASSPRQGSSYNEQFF	TGTGCCAGCAGCCCAAGACAGGGATCCTCCTACAATGAGCAGTTCTTC
TRBJ2-7	TRBV5-1	TRBD1	many	CASSLGGTGASYEQYF	TGCGCCAGCAGCTTGGGAGGGACAGGCGCCTCCTACGAGCAGTACTTC
TRBJ2-3	TRBV6-5	NA	NA	CASRVTSTDTQYF	TGTGCCAGCAGGGTTACTAGCACAGATACGCAGTATTTT
TRBJ2-1	TRBV6-1	NA	NA	CASSPSGGVNEQFF	TGTGCCAGCAGCCCCTCCGGTGGGGTAAATGAGCAGTTCTTC
TRBJ1-2	TRBV18	NA	few	CASSSSINYGYTF	TGTGCCAGCTCTTCGAGCATTAACTATGGCTACACCTTC
TRBJ2-3	TRBV10-3	NA	NA	CAISAQGPDTQYF	TGTGCCATCAGTGCTCAGGGCCCAGATACGCAGTATTTT
TRBJ1-2	TRBV7-8	TRBD1	few	CASSLAGGAGYGYTF	TGTGCCAGCAGCTTGGCAGGGGGCGCGGGGTATGGCTACACCTTC
TRBJ1-2	TRBV6-2/TRBV6-3	NA	NA	CASSYEMRVTGNYGYTF	TGTGCCAGCAGTTATGAGATGCGGGTCACTGGAAACTATGGCTACACCTTC
TRBJ2-2	TRBV6-1	NA	few	CASSQNPGTIAGELFF	TGTGCCAGCAGCCAGAACCCCGGGACAATCGCCGGGGAGCTGTTTTTT
TRBJ2-1	TRBV6-1	NA	few	CASSEMVTSNEQFF	TGTGCCAGCAGTGAAATGGTCACCAGCAATGAGCAGTTCTTC
TRBJ1-1	TRBV27	NA	NA	CASSSGYRNTEAFF	TGTGCCAGCAGTTCGGGTTACAGGAACACTGAAGCTTTCTTT
TRBJ2-7	TRBV6-1	NA	few	CASSKIGLSSYEQYF	TGTGCCAGCAGCAAAATTGGATTGAGCTCCTACGAGCAGTACTTC
TRBJ2-1	TRBV11-2	TRBD2	NA	CASSIGLAGKNEQFF	TGTGCCAGCAGCATCGGACTAGCGGGAAAAAATGAGCAGTTCTTC
TRBJ1-2	TRBV12-3/TRBV12-4	TRBD1	NA	CASSPTGSGYTF	TGTGCCAGCAGCCCGACAGGGTCGGGCTACACCTTC
TRBJ1-1	TRBV7-8	NA	NA	CASSLDRSKDTEAFF	TGTGCCAGCAGCTTAGACAGGAGCAAAGACACTGAAGCTTTCTTT
TRBJ2-7	TRBV18	TRBD2	few	CASSPPGLAGDYEQYF	TGTGCCAGCTCCCCGCCAGGACTAGCGGGAGACTACGAGCAGTACTTC
TRBJ2-7	TRBV6-1	NA	few	CASSKTRTGSYEQYF	TGTGCCAGCAGTAAGACCCGGACGGGAAGCTACGAGCAGTACTTC
TRBJ2-5	TRBV6-5	NA	few	CASSSDSMRETQYF	TGTGCCAGCAGTTCGGACAGTATGAGAGAGACCCAGTACTTC
TRBJ2-7	TRBV20-1	NA	few	CSARDGSLGREQYF	TGCAGTGCTAGAGATGGGTCCCTTGGTAGAGAGCAGTACTTC
TRBJ2-3	TRBV2	TRBD2	few	CASSDVLAGLSSTDTQYF	TGTGCCAGCAGTGACGTACTAGCGGGACTTTCTAGCACAGATACGCAGTATTTT
TRBJ2-5	TRBV7-9	NA	NA	CASSLTGSVEETQYF	TGTGCCAGCAGCTTAACAGGGTCGGTCGAAGAGACCCAGTACTTC
TRBJ1-1	TRBV3-1	NA	NA	CASSPSMGSEAFF	TGTGCCAGCAGCCCCAGCATGGGCAGTGAAGCTTTCTTT
TRBJ1-2	TRBV20-1	TRBD1	many	CSGHRLRRDDRDGYTF	TGCAGTGGGCACAGACTACGGCGCGATGACAGGGATGGCTACACCTTC
TRBJ2-2	TRBV18	NA	NA	CASSPRQLNTGELFF	TGTGCCAGCTCACCACGACAGTTGAACACCGGGGAGCTGTTTTTT
TRBJ2-1	TRBV27	TRBD2	few	CASSLVTGLAGARQFF	TGTGCCAGCAGTTTAGTGACAGGACTAGCGGGGGCCCGGCAGTTCTTC
TRBJ1-2	TRBV3-1	NA	NA	CASSQGPGLAMYGYTF	TGTGCCAGCAGCCAAGGCCCGGGACTTGCTATGTATGGCTACACCTTC
TRBJ2-3	TRBV29-1	TRBD2	few	CSVEDLGAGADTQYF	TGCAGCGTTGAAGATTTGGGAGCGGGGGCGGATACGCAGTATTTT
TRBJ2-7	TRBV18	TRBD2	many	CASSLGLADSYEQYF	TGTGCCAGCTCCCTAGGACTAGCGGACTCCTACGAGCAGTACTTC
TRBJ2-3	TRBV29-1	NA	many	CSLRLARDTQYF	TGCAGCCTTAGGCTAGCCAGGGATACGCAGTATTTT
TRBJ2-3	TRBV24-1	NA	NA	CATSDLGRTDTLYF	TGTGCCACCAGTGATTTGGGTCGCACAGATACGCTGTATTTT
TRBJ2-1	TRBV11-2	TRBD1	few	CASSLRDRGTNEQFF	TGTGCCAGCAGCCTCCGGGACAGGGGGACAAATGAGCAGTTCTTC
TRBJ2-6	TRBV7-2	NA	NA	CASSLSKNGANVLTF	TGTGCCAGCAGCTTAAGTAAAAATGGGGCCAACGTCCTGACTTTC
TRBJ1-6	TRBV7-9	TRBD1	NA	CASSPDRGLHNSPLHF	TGTGCCAGCAGTCCAGACAGGGGTCTTCATAATTCACCCCTCCACTTT
TRBJ1-4	TRBV12-3/TRBV12-4	NA	few	CASSFRGSGEKLFF	TGTGCCAGCAGTTTCAGAGGGTCCGGAGAAAAACTGTTTTTT
TRBJ2-5	TRBV5-1	NA	few	CASSFWGRETQYF	TGCGCCAGCAGCTTTTGGGGCCGAGAGACCCAGTACTTC
TRBJ2-2	TRBV10-3	NA	NA	CAIRLFDIATGELFF	TGTGCCATCAGATTATTCGACATTGCCACCGGGGAGCTGTTTTTT
TRBJ2-5	TRBV29-1	NA	few	CSVEDPNAPGAQYF	TGCAGCGTTGAAGACCCAAACGCGCCCGGGGCCCAGTACTTC
TRBJ1-2	TRBV20-1	NA	few	CSARDYSDDGYTF	TGCAGTGCTAGGGATTACAGCGATGACGGCTACACCTTC
TRBJ2-7	TRBV20-1	NA	few	CSARSRVGVRQYF	TGCAGTGCTAGGAGTAGGGTGGGTGTAAGGCAGTACTTC
TRBJ2-3	TRBV2	TRBD2	once	CASSPGLAGALSTDTQYF	TGTGCCAGCAGTCCCGGACTAGCGGGAGCCCTTAGCACAGATACGCAGTATTTT
TRBJ1-5	TRBV28	NA	NA	CASRGNHQPQHF	TGTGCCAGTCGAGGAAACCATCAGCCCCAGCATTTT
TRBJ2-5	TRBV7-2	TRBD2	NA	CASSLSGASGQETQYF	TGTGCCAGCAGCTTAAGTGGGGCTAGCGGGCAAGAGACCCAGTACTTC
TRBJ2-7	TRBV20-1	NA	NA	CSARDFGTVYEQYF	TGCAGTGCTAGAGATTTTGGGACCGTCTACGAGCAGTACTTC